The entry that follows covers one T cell receptor (beta chain) sequence. The data were produced by immunoSEQ multiplex PCR, yet TCRdb's version contains in-frame clones alone and is incomplete. Among about 150,000 clones, around 84% were seen once, and the ten largest hold more than 6.5%. The germline CDR1 and CDR2 sequences are LNHDA and SQIVND (reference sequence). This CDR3 region has 12 residues. With 6 bases removed from V and 2 bases from J, the gap between germline ends came to 7 bases. This record belongs to a study of blood T cell repertoires in COVID-19. The sequenced sample consisted of peripheral blood. This clonotype was sampled from a woman aged 55-70 years with COVID-19, enrolled during active disease. The genes are TRBV19 and TRBJ1-1; no clear D gene. The DNA of the CDR3 is TGTGCCAGTAGCCAGTTTAACACTGAAGCTTTCTTT. Its translation is CASSQFNTEAFF.